Each of the 27 T cell receptor beta chains below was sequenced from the same sample in a study of blood T cell repertoires in COVID-19. Some clones are missing from TCRdb's copy, which holds only in-frame ones; the method was immunoSEQ multiplex PCR. Of over 400,000 clones in the sample, more than 80% were seen once. The source material was peripheral blood. These receptors were taken from a woman in her 30s with active or convalescent COVID-19.

Points on this clone: Relative to the germline gene, one junction end is altered; a read error may explain this. This chain connects TRBV30 to TRBJ2-2; 7 bases align to TRBD1. The CDR3 is 14 residues long. Germline V gene data show CDR1 as GTSNPN and CDR2 as SVGIG (reference sequence). Here the CDR3 reads CAWSKTGNPGELFF. CDR3 nucleotide sequence: TGTGCCTGGAGTAAGACAGGGAACCCCGGGGAGCTGTTTTTT.

The chain combines TRBV5-1 with TRBJ2-1, with 8 bases lining up with TRBD1. CDR1 is SGHRS and CDR2 is YFSETQ in the germline V gene. V lost 4 bases to trimming and J lost 1 base; unmatched junction nucleotides: 7. The length of the CDR3 is 16 residues. This CDR3 reads CASSLAQGGSYNEQFF. The CDR3 coding sequence is TGCGCCAGCAGCCTCGCACAGGGGGGTTCCTACAATGAGCAGTTCTTC.

This chain links TRBV6-4 with TRBJ2-1, with TRBD2 identical over 8 bases. The germline V gene encodes CDR1 MRHNA and CDR2 SNTAGT. V dropped 3 bases and J dropped 4; count of bases not matched to a gene: 5. The CDR3 is 15 amino acids. The CDR3 coding sequence is TGTGCCAGCAGTGATGGTCTAGCGGGTTACAATGAGCAGTTCTTC. Amino acids: CASSDGLAGYNEQFF.

V usage is TRBV5-4 and J usage is TRBJ1-1; 9 bases are shared with TRBD1. CDR3 length: 15 residues. Germline assignment: CDR1 SGHNT and CDR2 YYREEE (reference sequence). Germline trimming cut 0 bases from V and 4 bases from J; bases unmatched to any gene: 4. CDR3 sequence reads: CASSLAGTGTTEAFF. For the CDR3, the DNA is TGTGCCAGCAGCTTGGCCGGGACAGGGACCACTGAAGCTTTCTTT. The entire variable domain, with the rest obtained from reference TRBV5-4 and TRBJ1-1, is as follows: ETGVTQSPTHLIKTRGQQVTLRCSSQSGHNTVSWYQQALGQGPQFIFQYYREEENGRGNFPPRFSGLQFPNYSSELNVNALELDDSALYLCASSLAGTGTTEAFFGQGTRLTVV.

The chain combines TRBV2 with TRBJ1-1, with 7 bases identical to TRBD1. The CDR3 runs to 17 residues. Germline V gives CDR1 SNHLY, CDR2 FYNNEI. Trimming took 6 bases from V and 0 from J; bases not matched to a gene: 13. The CDR3 protein is CASSRKTGWDMNTEAFF. The CDR3 bases are TGTGCCAGCAGCCGCAAGACAGGGTGGGATATGAACACTGAAGCTTTCTTT.

The chain has TRBV19 and TRBJ1-4; D is undetermined. The CDR3 is 16 amino acids. V was cut by 1 base and J by 0 bases, with 9 bases left in between. Germline CDR1 and CDR2: LNHDA and SQIVND (reference sequence). The CDR3 region has the DNA TGTGCCAGTAGTATAGGGAGGGTTGCAACTAATGAAAAACTGTTTTTT. This translates into CASSIGRVATNEKLFF.

V and J are TRBV28 and TRBJ2-7, with D tentatively TRBD2 (6 bases). This CDR3 spans 12 amino acids. Germline V gene sequence: CDR1 MDHEN, CDR2 SYDVKM. Deletions cut 6 bases from V and 1 base from J, with 7 bases between. The DNA for the CDR3 is TGTGCCAGCAGCCGGGGGTCCTACGAGCAGTACTTC. Translation: CASSRGSYEQYF.

The rearrangement uses TRBV5-1 and TRBJ2-3; D is perhaps TRBD2 (6 bases). The ends were cut back, 4 bases at V and 0 bases at J, with 12 bases in the middle. This CDR3 has 15 residues. Germline V gene sequence: CDR1 SGHRS, CDR2 YFSETQ. The CDR3 DNA reads TGCGCCAGCAGCCTTGGCGGGAAAAGCACAGATACGCAGTATTTT. This translates into CASSLGGKSTDTQYF.

V and J are TRBV25-1 and TRBJ1-5; weak D call: TRBD1 (5 bases). Deletions cut 3 bases from V and 4 bases from J, with 13 bases between. The CDR3 has 15 residues. Germline V gives CDR1 MGHDK, CDR2 SYGVNS. As DNA, the CDR3 is TGTGCCAGCAGTGATTCCACCCGACAGAATCAGCCCCAGCATTTT. Amino acids: CASSDSTRQNQPQHF.

The genes are TRBV7-9 and TRBJ2-1, with 7 bases matching TRBD1. CDR1 SEHNR and CDR2 FQNEAQ come from the germline V gene (reference sequence). V shed 1 base, J shed 6 bases, and the junction held 6 bases outside the gene matches. CDR3 length: 15 residues. The CDR3 bases are TGTGCCAGCAGCTTAGACAGGGGCCCTTCCAATGAGCAGTTCTTC. It specifies CASSLDRGPSNEQFF.

The chain recombines TRBV5-1 with TRBJ2-3, with TRBD1 identical over 9 bases. Germline V gene lookup returns CDR1 SGHRS and CDR2 YFSETQ. The V gene end was trimmed by 1 base and the J gene end by 4 bases; junction bases not matched to a gene: 4. The CDR3 length is 15 residues. CDR3: CASSLRTGEADTQYF. CDR3 nucleotides: TGCGCCAGCAGCTTGAGGACAGGGGAAGCAGATACGCAGTATTTT. Full variable domain (outside the CDR3, taken from reference TRBV5-1 and TRBJ2-3): KAGVTQTPRYLIKTRGQQVTLSCSPISGHRSVSWYQQTPGQGLQFLFEYFSETQRNKGNFPGRFSGRQFSNSRSEMNVSTLELGDSALYLCASSLRTGEADTQYFGPGTRLTVL.

V is TRBV30 and J is TRBJ2-7, with D possibly matching TRBD2 (5 bases). CDR3 length: 16 amino acids. The V end lost 3 bases, the J end lost 0 bases, and 18 bases lay between the germline ends. Germline V gene lookup returns CDR1 GTSNPN and CDR2 SVGIG (reference sequence). The CDR3 DNA sequence: TGTGCCTGGAGAGTAATAAGGACTCCAAGCTCCTACGAGCAGTACTTC. Amino acid sequence: CAWRVIRTPSSYEQYF.

The chain carries TRBV12-3 or TRBV12-4 and TRBJ1-5, with 9 bases identical to TRBD1. V shed 4 bases, J shed 5 bases, and the junction held 0 bases outside the gene matches. There are 13 residues in the CDR3. The CDR3 is CASSWTGDQPQHF. DNA for the CDR3: TGTGCCAGCAGTTGGACAGGGGATCAGCCCCAGCATTTT.

The chain employs TRBV19 and TRBJ1-1, with TRBD1 identical over 7 bases. The CDR3 is made up of 15 amino acids. Germline values: CDR1 LNHDA, CDR2 SQIVND (reference sequence). J was trimmed by 5 bases and V by 5 bases; bases with no gene match: 11. The CDR3 protein is CASSASDRVSTEAFF. DNA of the CDR3: TGTGCCAGTAGTGCCTCCGACAGGGTATCGACTGAAGCTTTCTTT.

The chain joins TRBV27 to TRBJ2-2; D is possibly TRBD2 (6 bases). There are 13 residues in the CDR3. Germline-derived CDR1 and CDR2 are MNHEY and SMNVEV (reference sequence). V lost 3 bases and J lost 6, with 8 bases in between. CDR3 bases: TGTGCCAGCAGTTTTACGGGAGCCGGGGAGCTGTTTTTT. Its translation: CASSFTGAGELFF.

This clone was detected only once. The chain joins TRBV27 to TRBJ1-1; 10 bases line up with TRBD1. Trimming removed 8 bases from V and 0 bases from J; junction bases left unmatched: 9. The germline V gene encodes CDR1 MNHEY and CDR2 SMNVEV (reference sequence). This CDR3 has 16 residues. In DNA, the CDR3 is TGTGCCAGCCGGATGGGGACAGGGGCAATGAACACTGAAGCTTTCTTT. Translated, it gives CASRMGTGAMNTEAFF.

The chain recombines TRBV6-5 with TRBJ2-7, with TRBD2 identical over 8 bases. With 7 bases clipped from V and 4 bases from J, the junction kept 12 bases outside the gene matches. Per germline, CDR1 MNHEY and CDR2 SVGAGI. The CDR3 is 15 amino acids. The CDR3 here is CASTTLSGGLYEQYF. CDR3 sequence (DNA): TGTGCCAGCACCACGTTGAGCGGGGGTCTATACGAGCAGTACTTC.

The CDR3 reads CASKDSLNTEAFF. In nucleotides, the CDR3 is TGCGCCAGCAAGGACAGTCTGAACACTGAAGCTTTCTTT. The chain combines TRBV10-1 with TRBJ1-1, with D possibly matching TRBD1 (6 bases). Trimming took off 7 bases at V and 0 bases at J, with 9 bases between the two ends. The CDR3 sequence is 13 residues long. Germline loops: CDR1 WNHNN, CDR2 SYGVQD (reference sequence).

The rearrangement joins TRBV29-1 to TRBJ1-2, with D hard to call. CDR1 is SQVTM, CDR2 ANQGSEA, per germline. The CDR3 runs 13 residues. V was cut by 3 bases and J by 2 bases, with 10 bases left in between. DNA of the CDR3: TGCAGCGTTGATAGTTCACGGAACTATGGCTACACCTTC. Encoded protein: CSVDSSRNYGYTF.

The rearrangement uses TRBV3-1 (or the pseudogene TRBV3-2) and TRBJ1-1, with TRBD1 matching 7 bases. Germline trimming cut 3 bases from V and 8 bases from J; bases unmatched to any gene: 12. Germline-derived CDR1 and CDR2 are LGHDT and YNNKEL (reference sequence). CDR3 length equals 15 residues. CDR3 bases: TGTGCCAGCAGCCAGGGACAGCGGGAGAGGAAAGAAGCTTTCTTT. Its translation is CASSQGQRERKEAFF.

The CDR3: CASSLGQPTEAFF. CDR3 sequence (DNA): TGTGCCAGCAGCCTGGGACAGCCCACTGAAGCTTTCTTT. The chain carries TRBV7-8 and TRBJ1-1; 7 nucleotides agree with TRBD1. The germline V gene encodes CDR1 SGHVS and CDR2 FQNEAQ. This CDR3 has 13 residues. With V trimmed by 5 bases and J by 4 bases, 4 bases remained unmatched.

The genes are TRBV19 and TRBJ2-2; 13 bases align to TRBD2. Germline CDR1 is LNHDA and CDR2 is SQIVND (reference sequence). The length of the CDR3 is 15 residues. V lost 3 bases, J lost 5 bases, and 0 bases stayed unmatched. CDR3 DNA sequence: TGTGCCAGTAGTATGGGACTAGCGGGGACCGGGGAGCTGTTTTTT. It is translated as CASSMGLAGTGELFF.

The chain employs TRBV5-1 and TRBJ2-2, with D possibly TRBD2 on 6 matching bases. V lost 3 bases and J 1 base, leaving 16 bases between the germline ends. The CDR3 contains 17 residues. Germline CDR1 is SGHRS and CDR2 is YFSETQ. The CDR3 sequence is CASSSKVGGKNTGELFF. CDR3 DNA: TGCGCCAGCAGCTCTAAGGTTGGCGGGAAGAACACCGGGGAGCTGTTTTTT.

This chain joins TRBV6-5 and TRBJ1-4; TRBD1 aligns across 7 bases. CDR1 is MNHEY and CDR2 is SVGAGI in the germline V gene. With 11 bases clipped from V and 4 bases from J, the junction kept 7 bases outside the gene matches. This CDR3 has 13 amino acids. DNA for the CDR3: TGTGCCGGAGGGGGGACAGATAATGAAAAACTGTTTTTT. It is translated as CAGGGTDNEKLFF.

The rearrangement joins TRBV27 to TRBJ1-2, with TRBD1 matching 7 bases. Germline CDR1 is MNHEY and CDR2 is SMNVEV (reference sequence). The CDR3 has 14 amino acids. V gave up 6 bases and J gave up 8 bases; unmatched junction bases: 12. CDR3 coding DNA: TGTGCCAGCAGGACAGGGTCGACTTTCCGAGGCTACACCTTC. Translated: CASRTGSTFRGYTF.

The chain recombines TRBV6-5 with TRBJ1-4, with D perhaps matching TRBD1 (6 bases). With 7 bases removed from V and 8 bases from J, the gap between germline ends came to 8 bases. From germline, CDR1 is MNHEY and CDR2 SVGAGI. The CDR3 totals 11 residues. The CDR3 here is CASIGQEKLFF. The CDR3 region has the DNA TGTGCCAGCATAGGACAGGAAAAACTGTTTTTT.

The sample holds one count of this clone. This chain uses TRBV27 with TRBJ2-7, with 7 bases lining up with TRBD1. The germline V gene encodes CDR1 MNHEY and CDR2 SMNVEV (reference sequence). The trim removed 4 bases at V and 0 bases at J, leaving 6 bases unmatched. This CDR3 contains 15 residues. The CDR3 DNA follows: TGTGCCAGCAGTTCAGGGACAGTTCTCTCCTACGAGCAGTACTTC. This encodes CASSSGTVLSYEQYF.